This T cell receptor (beta chain) stems from a study of stem cell transplantation in POMP-related autoinflammatory disease. Study background: Hypothesis: faulty thymoproteasomes impair CD8+ T-cell selection, skewing TRB repertoires.

General study points: A trend toward lower repertoire diversity and greater clonality appeared in every analyzed T-cell subset of PRAID patients. Patients with PRAID showed a restricted number of unique TRB V-J gene pairings.

Notes on this clone: Its antigen remains unknown.

PRAID featured prominent immunodeficiency. The table came from immunoSEQ multiplex PCR; TCRdb's copy has only in-frame clones and leaves some out. The table lists fewer than 30,000 clones, roughly 80% of them singletons. Sequences were derived from CD4+ T cells from PBMCs, sampled before stem cell transplantation. The sequence was obtained from a human donor with POMP-related autoinflammation and immune dysregulation (PRAID).

The CDR3 loop is CAWSSRGGSAEAFF. CDR3 coding DNA: TGTGCCTGGAGTTCCCGTGGGGGGAGCGCTGAAGCTTTCTTT. V usage is TRBV30 and J usage is TRBJ1-1; perhaps TRBD1 as D (5 bases). Germline CDR1 is GTSNPN and CDR2 is SVGIG (reference sequence). The ends were cut back, 2 bases at V and 6 bases at J, with 16 bases in the middle. The CDR3 sequence is 14 residues long. Variable domain in full (rest from reference TRBV30 and TRBJ1-1): SQTIHQWPATLVQPVGSPLSLECTVEGTSNPNLYWYRQAAGRGLQLLFYSVGIGQISSEVPQNLSASRPQDRQFILSSKKLLLSDSGFYLCAWSSRGGSAEAFFGQGTRLTVV.